This T cell receptor beta chain was sequenced for a study of cytomegalovirus exposure and HLA in healthy donors. Points from the study as a whole: Earlier analysis found most TCR beta V segments productive about 90% or about 30% of the time. Some 150 TCR beta chains were listed as cytomegalovirus-associated.

The PCR ran on 60 Vbeta and 13 Jbeta primers. Original handling: Among the unique TCR beta chains that a later analysis counted, about 86 million in all, around 11 million were shared. The repertoire was sequenced with immunoSEQ multiplex PCR; TCRdb's copy has only in-frame clones and lacks some. V and J calls and clone size are those listed in that table; D and trimming were worked out from the DNA. The sample yields about 190,000 clones, around 81% seen once. About this clone itself: The antigen is unknown.

Trimming left V 2 bases short and J 3 bases short, with 17 bases between. Germline CDR1 is SGHAT and CDR2 is FQDESV (reference sequence). CDR3 length: 16 residues. The V and J genes are TRBV11-1 and TRBJ2-7; D is uncertain. The receptor's source is a man aged 18 to 29 in good health and CMV-seronegative. The sample consisted of PBMCs. The CDR3 here is CASSLSGPSAIYEQYF. Here the CDR3 DNA reads TGTGCCAGCAGCTTAAGTGGTCCTTCCGCTATCTACGAGCAGTACTTC.